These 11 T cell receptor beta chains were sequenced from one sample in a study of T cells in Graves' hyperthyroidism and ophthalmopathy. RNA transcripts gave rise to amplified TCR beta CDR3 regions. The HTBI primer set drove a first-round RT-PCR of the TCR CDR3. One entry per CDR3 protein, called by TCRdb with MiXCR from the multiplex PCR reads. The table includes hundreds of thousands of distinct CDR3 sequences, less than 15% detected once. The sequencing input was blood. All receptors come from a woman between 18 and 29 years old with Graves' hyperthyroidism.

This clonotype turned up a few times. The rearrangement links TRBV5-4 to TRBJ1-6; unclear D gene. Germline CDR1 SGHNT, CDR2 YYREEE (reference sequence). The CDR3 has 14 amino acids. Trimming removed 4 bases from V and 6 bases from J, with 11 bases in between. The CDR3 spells CASSLRLSNSPLHF. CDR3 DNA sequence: TGTGCCAGCAGCCTAAGACTGAGTAATTCACCCCTCCACTTT.

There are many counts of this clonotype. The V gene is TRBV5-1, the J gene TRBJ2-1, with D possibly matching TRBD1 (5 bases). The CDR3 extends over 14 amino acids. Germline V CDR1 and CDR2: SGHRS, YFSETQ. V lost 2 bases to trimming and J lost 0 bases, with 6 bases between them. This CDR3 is CASSLDSSYNEQFF. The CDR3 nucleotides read TGCGCCAGCAGCTTAGACAGCTCCTACAATGAGCAGTTCTTC.

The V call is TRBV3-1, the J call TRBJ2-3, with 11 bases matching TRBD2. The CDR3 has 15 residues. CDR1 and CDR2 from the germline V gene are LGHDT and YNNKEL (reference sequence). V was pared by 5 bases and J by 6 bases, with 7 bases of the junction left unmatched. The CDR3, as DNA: TGTGCCAGCAGCGAAACTAGCGGGGGTCCTGATACGCAGTATTTT. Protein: CASSETSGGPDTQYF.

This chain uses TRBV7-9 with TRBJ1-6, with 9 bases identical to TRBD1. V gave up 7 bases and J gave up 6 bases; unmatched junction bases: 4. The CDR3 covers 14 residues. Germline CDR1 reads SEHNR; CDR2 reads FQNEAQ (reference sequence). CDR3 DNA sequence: TGTGCCAGCAACCCGGACAGGGGTAATTCACCCCTCCACTTT. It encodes CASNPDRGNSPLHF.

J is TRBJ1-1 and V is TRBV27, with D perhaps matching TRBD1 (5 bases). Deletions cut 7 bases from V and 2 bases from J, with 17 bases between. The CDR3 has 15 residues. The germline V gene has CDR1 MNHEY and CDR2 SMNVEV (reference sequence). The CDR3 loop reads CASTLGPGGNTEAFF. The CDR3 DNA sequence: TGTGCCAGCACTCTAGGTCCGGGGGGTAACACTGAAGCTTTCTTT.

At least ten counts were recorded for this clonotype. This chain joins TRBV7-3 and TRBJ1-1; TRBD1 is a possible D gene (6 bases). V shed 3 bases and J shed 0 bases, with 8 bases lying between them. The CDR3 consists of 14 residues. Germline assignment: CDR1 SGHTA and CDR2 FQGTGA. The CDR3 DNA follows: TGTGCCAGCAGCTTGACAGGAATGAACACTGAAGCTTTCTTT. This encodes CASSLTGMNTEAFF.

The CDR3 coding sequence is TGCGCCAGCAGTGAGAGTATAGGGAGAGATACGCAGTATTTT. Its translation is CASSESIGRDTQYF. This chain links TRBV10-1 with TRBJ2-3; D might be TRBD2 (5 bases). CDR1 is WNHNN and CDR2 is SYGVQD in the germline V gene (reference sequence). Trimming left V 2 bases short and J 5 bases short, with 11 bases between. The CDR3 is made up of 14 amino acids.

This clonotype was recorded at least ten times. The CDR3 DNA sequence: TGTGCCAGCAGTGAAGGCCACAGGGGGCCCTATGGCTACACCTTC. This gives the protein CASSEGHRGPYGYTF. The rearrangement joins TRBV2 to TRBJ1-2; 9 nucleotides match TRBD1. CDR3 size: 15 residues. Germline CDR1 is SNHLY and CDR2 is FYNNEI. V dropped 1 base and J dropped 4; count of bases not matched to a gene: 4.

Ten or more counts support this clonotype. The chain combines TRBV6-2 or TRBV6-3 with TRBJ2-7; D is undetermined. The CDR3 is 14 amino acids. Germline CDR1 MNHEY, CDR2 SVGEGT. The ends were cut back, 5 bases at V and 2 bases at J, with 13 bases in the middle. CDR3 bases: TGTGCCAGCAGTCATTACGAACAGACCTACGAGCAGTACTTC. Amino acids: CASSHYEQTYEQYF.

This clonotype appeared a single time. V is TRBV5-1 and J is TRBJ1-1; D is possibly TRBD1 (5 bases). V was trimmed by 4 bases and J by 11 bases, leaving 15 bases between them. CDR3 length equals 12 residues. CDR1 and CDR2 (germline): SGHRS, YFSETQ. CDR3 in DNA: TGCGCCAGCAGCCCAAACCGGGACTCGGCTTTCTTT. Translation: CASSPNRDSAFF.

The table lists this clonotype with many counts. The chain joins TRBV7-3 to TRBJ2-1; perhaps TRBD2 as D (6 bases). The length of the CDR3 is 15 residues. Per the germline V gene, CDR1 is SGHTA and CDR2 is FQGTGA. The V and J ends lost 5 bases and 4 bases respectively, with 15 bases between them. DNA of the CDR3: TGTGCCAGCAGCCGAGCGGCTAGCGAGTACAATGAGCAGTTCTTC. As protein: CASSRAASEYNEQFF.